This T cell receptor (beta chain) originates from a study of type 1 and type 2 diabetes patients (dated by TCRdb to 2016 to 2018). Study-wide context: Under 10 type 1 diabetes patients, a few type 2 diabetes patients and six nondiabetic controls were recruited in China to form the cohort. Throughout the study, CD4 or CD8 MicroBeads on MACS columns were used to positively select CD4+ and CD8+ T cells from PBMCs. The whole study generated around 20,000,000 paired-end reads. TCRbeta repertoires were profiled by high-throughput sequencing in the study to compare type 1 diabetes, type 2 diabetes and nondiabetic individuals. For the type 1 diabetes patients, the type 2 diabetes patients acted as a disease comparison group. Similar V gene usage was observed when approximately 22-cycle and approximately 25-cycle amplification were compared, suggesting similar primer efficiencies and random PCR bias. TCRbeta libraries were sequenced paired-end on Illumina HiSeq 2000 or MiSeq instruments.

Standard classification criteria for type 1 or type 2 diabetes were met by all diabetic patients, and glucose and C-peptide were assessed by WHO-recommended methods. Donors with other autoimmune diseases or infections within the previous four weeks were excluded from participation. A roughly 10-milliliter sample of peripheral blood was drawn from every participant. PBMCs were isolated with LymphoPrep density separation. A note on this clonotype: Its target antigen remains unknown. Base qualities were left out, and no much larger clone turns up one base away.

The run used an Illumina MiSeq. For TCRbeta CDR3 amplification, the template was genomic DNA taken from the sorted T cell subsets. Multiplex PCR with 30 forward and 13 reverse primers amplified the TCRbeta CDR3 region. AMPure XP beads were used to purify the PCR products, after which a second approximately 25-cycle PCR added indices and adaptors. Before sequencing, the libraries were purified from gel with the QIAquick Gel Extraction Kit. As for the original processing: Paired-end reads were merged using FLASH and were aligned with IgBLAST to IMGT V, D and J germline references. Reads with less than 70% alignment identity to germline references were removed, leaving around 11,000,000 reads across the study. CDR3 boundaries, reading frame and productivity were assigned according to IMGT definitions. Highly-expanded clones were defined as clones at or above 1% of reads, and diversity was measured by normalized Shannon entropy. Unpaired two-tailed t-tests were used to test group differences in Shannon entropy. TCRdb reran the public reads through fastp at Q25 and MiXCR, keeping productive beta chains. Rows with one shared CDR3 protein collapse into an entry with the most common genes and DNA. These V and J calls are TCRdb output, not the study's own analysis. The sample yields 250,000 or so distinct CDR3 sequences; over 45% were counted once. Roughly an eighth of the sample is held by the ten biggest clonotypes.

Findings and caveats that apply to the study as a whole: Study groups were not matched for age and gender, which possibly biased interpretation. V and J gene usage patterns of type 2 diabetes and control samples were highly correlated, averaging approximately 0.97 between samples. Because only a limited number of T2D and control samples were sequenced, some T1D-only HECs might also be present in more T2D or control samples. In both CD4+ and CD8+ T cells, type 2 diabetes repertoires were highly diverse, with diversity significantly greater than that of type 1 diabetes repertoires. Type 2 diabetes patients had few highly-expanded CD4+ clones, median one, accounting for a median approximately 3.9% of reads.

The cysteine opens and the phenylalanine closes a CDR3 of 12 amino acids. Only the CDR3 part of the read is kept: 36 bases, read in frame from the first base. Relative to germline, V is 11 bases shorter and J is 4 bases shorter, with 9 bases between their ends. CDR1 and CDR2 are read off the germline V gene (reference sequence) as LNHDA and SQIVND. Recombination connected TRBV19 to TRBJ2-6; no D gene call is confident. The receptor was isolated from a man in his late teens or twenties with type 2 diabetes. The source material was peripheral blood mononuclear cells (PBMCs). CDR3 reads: CAGMTGANVLTF. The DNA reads TGTGCCGGGATGACGGGGGCCAACGTCCTGACTTTC.